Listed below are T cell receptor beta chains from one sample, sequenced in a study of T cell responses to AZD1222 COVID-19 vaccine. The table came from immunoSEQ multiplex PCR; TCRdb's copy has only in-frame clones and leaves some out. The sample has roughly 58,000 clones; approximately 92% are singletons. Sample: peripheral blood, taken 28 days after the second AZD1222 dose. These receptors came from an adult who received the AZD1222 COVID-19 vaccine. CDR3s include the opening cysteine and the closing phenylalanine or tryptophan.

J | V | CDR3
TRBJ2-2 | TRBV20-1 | CSASYNAGELFF
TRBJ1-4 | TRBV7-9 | CASSLAGTSDEKLFF
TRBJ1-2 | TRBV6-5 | CASSYLTQGGYTF
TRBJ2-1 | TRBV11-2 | CASSPILEQFF
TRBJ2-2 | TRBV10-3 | CAISSKSPSGINTGELFF
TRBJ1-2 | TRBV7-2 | CASSLAEKNGYTF
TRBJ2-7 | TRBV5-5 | CASSTAGTDTYEQYF
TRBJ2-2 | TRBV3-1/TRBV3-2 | CASSPSLTPRPGELFF
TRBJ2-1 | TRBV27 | CASSLDPAYNEQFF
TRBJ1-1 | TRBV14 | CASSQFGQMNTEAFF
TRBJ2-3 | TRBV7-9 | CASSLYDRIEAQYF
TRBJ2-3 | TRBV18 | CASSPIGGGDGDTQYF
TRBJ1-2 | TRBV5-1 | CASSPTGGYGYTF
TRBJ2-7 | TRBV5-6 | CASSRSGPPSYEQYF
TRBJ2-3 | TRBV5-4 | CASSTRQGDTDTQYF
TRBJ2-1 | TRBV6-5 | CASRPGTSGYNEQFF
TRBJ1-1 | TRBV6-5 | CASSSTSGVTEAFF
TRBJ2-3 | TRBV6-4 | CASSDRGHTQYF
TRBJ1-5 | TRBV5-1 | CASSLDGTGINQPQHF
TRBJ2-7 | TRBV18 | CASSPRQGYEQYF
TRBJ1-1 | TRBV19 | CASSIQRGERAFF
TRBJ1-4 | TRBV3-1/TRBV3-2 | CASSHGLGRVNEKLFF
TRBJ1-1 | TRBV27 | CASRGGGYLNTEAFF
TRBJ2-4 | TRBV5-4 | CASSAGTDYTQYF
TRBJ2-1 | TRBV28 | CASSFSGQGQGEQFF
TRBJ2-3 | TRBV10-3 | CAISDLGQGGPKGTDTQYF
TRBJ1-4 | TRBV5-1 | CASSRDIGNEKLFF
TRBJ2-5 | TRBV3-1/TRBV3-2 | CASSQGQETQYF